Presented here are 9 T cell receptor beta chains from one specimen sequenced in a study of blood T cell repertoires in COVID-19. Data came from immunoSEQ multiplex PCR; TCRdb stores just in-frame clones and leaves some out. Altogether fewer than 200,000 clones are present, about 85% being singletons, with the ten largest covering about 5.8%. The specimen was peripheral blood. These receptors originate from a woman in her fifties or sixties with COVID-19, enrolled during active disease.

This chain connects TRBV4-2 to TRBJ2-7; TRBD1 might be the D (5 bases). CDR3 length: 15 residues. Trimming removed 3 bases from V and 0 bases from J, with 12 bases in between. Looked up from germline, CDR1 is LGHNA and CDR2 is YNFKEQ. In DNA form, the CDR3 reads TGTGCCAGCAGCCAGGACATTACGAGCTCCTACGAGCAGTACTTC. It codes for CASSQDITSSYEQYF.

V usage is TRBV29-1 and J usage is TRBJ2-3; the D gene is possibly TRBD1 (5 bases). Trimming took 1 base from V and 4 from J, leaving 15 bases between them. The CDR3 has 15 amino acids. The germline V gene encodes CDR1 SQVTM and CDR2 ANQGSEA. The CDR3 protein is CSVEGPARGPDTQYF. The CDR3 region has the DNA TGCAGCGTTGAAGGTCCGGCTAGGGGTCCAGATACGCAGTATTTT.

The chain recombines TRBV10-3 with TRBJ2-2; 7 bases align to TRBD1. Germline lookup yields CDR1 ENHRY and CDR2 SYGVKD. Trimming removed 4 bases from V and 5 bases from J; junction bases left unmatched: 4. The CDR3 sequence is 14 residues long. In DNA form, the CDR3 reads TGTGCCATCAGTGCCCTACAGGGGACCGGGGAGCTGTTTTTT. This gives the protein CAISALQGTGELFF.

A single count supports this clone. This chain's CDR3 is CASSTGLAVLGYEQYF. The CDR3 nucleotides are TGTGCCAGTAGTACCGGACTAGCGGTTTTAGGGTACGAGCAGTACTTC. This chain joins TRBV19 and TRBJ2-7, with 10 bases that match TRBD2. CDR3 length equals 16 residues. The germline V gene has CDR1 LNHDA and CDR2 SQIVND (reference sequence). The V segment lost 4 bases and the J segment 4 bases; nucleotides outside the gene matches: 10.

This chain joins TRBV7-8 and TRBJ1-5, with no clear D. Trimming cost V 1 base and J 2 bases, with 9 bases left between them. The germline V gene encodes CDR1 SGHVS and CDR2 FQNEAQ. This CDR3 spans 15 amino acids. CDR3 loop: CASSLGGWGNQPQHF. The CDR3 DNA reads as TGTGCCAGCAGCTTAGGCGGGTGGGGCAATCAGCCCCAGCATTTT.

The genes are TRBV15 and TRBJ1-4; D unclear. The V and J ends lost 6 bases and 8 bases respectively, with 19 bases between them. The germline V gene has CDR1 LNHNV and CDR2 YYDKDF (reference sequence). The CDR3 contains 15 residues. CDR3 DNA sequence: TGTGCCACCAGATCCGACAAAAACTCGGTGGAAAAACTGTTTTTT. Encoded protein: CATRSDKNSVEKLFF.

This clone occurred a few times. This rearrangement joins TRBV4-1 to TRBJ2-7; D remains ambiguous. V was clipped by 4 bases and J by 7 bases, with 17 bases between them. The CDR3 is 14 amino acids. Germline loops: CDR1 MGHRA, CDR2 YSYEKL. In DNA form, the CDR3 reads TGCGCCAGCAGCCGCATCACAGCCGAGTTTGAGCAGTACTTC. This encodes CASSRITAEFEQYF.

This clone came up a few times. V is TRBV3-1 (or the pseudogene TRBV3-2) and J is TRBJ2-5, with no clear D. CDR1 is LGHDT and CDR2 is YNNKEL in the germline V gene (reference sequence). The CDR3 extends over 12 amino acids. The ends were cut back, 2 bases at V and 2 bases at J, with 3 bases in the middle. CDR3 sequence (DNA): TGTGCCAGCAGCCAACTGCAAGAGACCCAGTACTTC. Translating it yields CASSQLQETQYF.

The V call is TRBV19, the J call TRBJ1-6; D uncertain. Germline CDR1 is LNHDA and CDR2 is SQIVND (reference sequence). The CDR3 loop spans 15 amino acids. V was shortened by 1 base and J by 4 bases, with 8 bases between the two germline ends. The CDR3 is CASSIVDKYNSPLHF. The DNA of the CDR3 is TGTGCCAGTAGTATAGTTGACAAATATAATTCACCCCTCCACTTT.